These 10 T cell receptor beta chains came from one sample sequenced in a study of control samples from healthy donors and cancer patients. The protocol was immunoSEQ multiplex PCR, while the TCRdb copy is restricted to in-frame clones and leaves out a portion. The sample holds some 120,000 clones; 85% to 90% are singletons and the top ten take around 1.1%. The sequenced material came from PBMCs. These TCRs come from a woman aged 50 to 60 with colorectal cancer.

The chain has TRBV5-6 and TRBJ1-2; D might be TRBD1 (6 bases). This CDR3 spans 17 amino acids. Trimming shortened V by 3 bases and J by 6 bases, and 24 bases separated the two germline ends. Germline V gene sequence: CDR1 SGHDT, CDR2 YYEEEE. The DNA of the CDR3 is TGTGCCAGCAGCTCCCGAATTACTAATAGACAGGCAGATGGCTACACCTTC. Translating gives CASSSRITNRQADGYTF.

V and J are TRBV28 and TRBJ2-5; D remains unclear. The length of the CDR3 is 17 residues. The germline CDR1 and CDR2 sequences are MDHEN and SYDVKM. The V end lost 5 bases, the J end lost 5 bases, and 24 bases lay between the germline ends. The CDR3 DNA follows: TGTGCCAGCAGTCCAACCCCGTGGGGAACCCACGCGGAGACCCAGTACTTC. Translating gives CASSPTPWGTHAETQYF.

The gene calls are TRBV7-9 and TRBJ2-6; 10 positions match TRBD2. J gave up 2 bases and V 5 bases, and 9 bases lay outside the gene matches. This CDR3 is built from 18 residues. Germline loops: CDR1 SEHNR, CDR2 FQNEAQ (reference sequence). CDR3 in amino acids: CASSASGSYLAGANVLTF. CDR3 in DNA: TGTGCCAGCAGCGCTAGCGGGAGTTACCTCGCTGGGGCCAACGTCCTGACTTTC.

This clone showed up just a few times. One end of the junction varies from germline; a read error may be responsible. The chain is built from TRBV7-3 and TRBJ1-1; no firm D call. Germline V gives CDR1 SGHTA, CDR2 FQGTGA. CDR3 length equals 13 residues. The CDR3 here is CASSLRMNTEAFF. The CDR3 nucleotides are TGTGCCAGCAGTTTAAGAATGAACACTGAAGCTTTCTTT.

V and J are TRBV28 and TRBJ1-1, with D possibly TRBD1 on 5 matching bases. This CDR3 is 16 amino acids long. The germline gives CDR1 MDHEN, CDR2 SYDVKM. The V end lost 4 bases, the J end lost 2 bases, and 17 bases lay between the germline ends. The CDR3 sequence: CASSSPFLGTNTEAFF. DNA for the CDR3: TGTGCCAGCAGTTCTCCCTTCCTGGGGACCAACACTGAAGCTTTCTTT.

This clone was found once. V usage is TRBV18 and J usage is TRBJ2-2; possible D gene TRBD1, 7 bases. V was pared by 2 bases and J by 5 bases, with 12 bases between. The CDR3 length is 15 residues. The germline V gene has CDR1 KGHSH and CDR2 LQKENI. The CDR3 nucleotides read TGTGCCAGCTCACCATCTGCAGGGGGGACCGGGGAGCTGTTTTTT. Residues: CASSPSAGGTGELFF.

The CDR3 region is CSASLLVMETDTQYF. In DNA, the CDR3 is TGCAGTGCTAGTTTACTGGTGATGGAAACAGATACGCAGTATTTT. The chain has TRBV20-1 and TRBJ2-3, with no clear D. V was trimmed by 3 bases and J by 3 bases, leaving 16 bases between them. The CDR3 length is 15 residues. Germline CDR1 and CDR2: DFQATT and SNEGSKA (reference sequence).

The V and J genes are TRBV3-1 (or the pseudogene TRBV3-2) and TRBJ1-3; D is ambiguous. CDR3 length equals 15 residues. V dropped 1 base and J dropped 2 bases, with 9 bases sitting between them. Germline-derived CDR1 and CDR2 are LGHDT and YNNKEL (reference sequence). The CDR3 sequence is CASSQALATGNTIYF. CDR3 DNA: TGTGCCAGCAGCCAAGCCCTTGCTACTGGAAACACCATATATTTT.

CDR3 nucleotide sequence: TGTGCCAGCAGCTTAGGGGGACAGGGGATAGCCTATGGCTACACCTTC. Translation gives CASSLGGQGIAYGYTF. The V call is TRBV7-2, the J call TRBJ1-2; 10 bases align to TRBD1. This CDR3 has 16 residues. V dropped 1 base and J dropped 4; count of bases not matched to a gene: 6. The V gene's germline CDR1 is SGHTA and CDR2 FQGNSA.

The chain carries TRBV30 and TRBJ2-5; the match to TRBD2 covers 8 bases. The CDR3 contains 16 residues. The V and J ends lost 5 bases and 4 bases, in that order; junction bases with no gene match: 15. Germline-derived CDR1 and CDR2 are GTSNPN and SVGIG (reference sequence). This chain's CDR3 is CAWARGRTQFGETQYF. In DNA form, the CDR3 reads TGTGCCTGGGCTCGCGGGAGGACCCAATTTGGAGAGACCCAGTACTTC.